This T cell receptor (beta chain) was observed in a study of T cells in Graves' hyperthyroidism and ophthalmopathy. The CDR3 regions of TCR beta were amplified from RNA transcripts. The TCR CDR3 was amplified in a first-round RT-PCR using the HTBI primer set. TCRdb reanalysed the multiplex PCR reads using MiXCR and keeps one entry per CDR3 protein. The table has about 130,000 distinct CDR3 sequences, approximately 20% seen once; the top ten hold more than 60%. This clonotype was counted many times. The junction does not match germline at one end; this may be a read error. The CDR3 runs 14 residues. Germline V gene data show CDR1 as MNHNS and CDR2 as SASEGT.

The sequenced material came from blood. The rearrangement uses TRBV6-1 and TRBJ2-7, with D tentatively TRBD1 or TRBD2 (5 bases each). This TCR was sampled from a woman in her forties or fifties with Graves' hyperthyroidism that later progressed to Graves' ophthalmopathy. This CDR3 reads CASSETGAPYEQCF. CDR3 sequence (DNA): TGTGCCAGCAGTGAGACCGGGGCCCCCTACGAGCAGTGCTTC.